Following are 21 T cell receptor beta chains from one sample sequenced in a study of OX40 agonist ivuxolimab in advanced cancers. Produced via immunoSEQ multiplex PCR; TCRdb's table is partial and in-frame only. The sample lists roughly 62,000 clones, roughly 82% occurring once. The specimen comprised CD4+ or CD8+ T cells sorted from blood, sampled in a trial of the OX40 agonist ivuxolimab. The receptors here all came from an adult with an advanced solid tumor such as melanoma, head and neck, liver or kidney cancer.

This sequence joins TRBV7-3 and TRBJ2-3; D is possibly TRBD2 (6 bases). The CDR3 spans 14 residues. Trimming stripped 4 bases from V and 5 bases from J, with 13 bases between. Germline V gene lookup returns CDR1 SGHTA and CDR2 FQGTGA. CDR3 sequence (DNA): TGTGCCAGCAGCTACGGAGGGGCTAGAGATACGCAGTATTTT. This encodes CASSYGGARDTQYF.

The rearrangement joins TRBV19 to TRBJ1-4; maybe TRBD1 (5 bases). This CDR3 is built from 17 residues. Germline V gene data show CDR1 as LNHDA and CDR2 as SQIVND (reference sequence). V shed 6 bases and J shed 6 bases, with 23 bases lying between them. CDR3 amino acids: CASRPPPGGGDYEKLFF. The CDR3 DNA sequence: TGTGCCAGTAGGCCACCGCCCGGTGGGGGAGATTATGAAAAACTGTTTTTT.

This chain joins TRBV6-1 and TRBJ1-2, with D possibly being TRBD1 (5 bases). V gave up 7 bases and J gave up 2 bases, with 17 bases separating them. Germline V gene lookup returns CDR1 MNHNS and CDR2 SASEGT. The CDR3 extends over 15 amino acids. The CDR3 spells CASNLPPGKNYGYTF. The CDR3 region has the DNA TGTGCCAGCAACCTACCCCCAGGGAAAAACTATGGCTACACCTTC.

CDR3 sequence (DNA): TGTGCCAGCAGCCTACCCGCAGGGGGAGACACTGAAGCTTTCTTT. Its translation is CASSLPAGGDTEAFF. This sequence joins TRBV7-9 and TRBJ1-1; 7 bases align to TRBD1. This CDR3 contains 15 residues. V gave up 5 bases and J gave up 3 bases; unmatched junction bases: 9. Germline V lookup: CDR1 SEHNR, CDR2 FQNEAQ (reference sequence).

Worth noting for this clone: At one end the junction does not follow the germline gene, possibly because of a read error. The chain has TRBV5-5 and TRBJ1-1; D gene uncertain. CDR3 length: 13 residues. Per the germline V gene, CDR1 is SGHKS and CDR2 is YYEKEE (reference sequence). The CDR3 nucleotides are TGCGCCAGCAGCTTGGATCTAAACACTGAAGCTTTCTTT. Amino acid sequence: CASSLDLNTEAFF.

The rearrangement uses TRBV7-3 and TRBJ2-1; TRBD2 is a possible D gene (5 bases). Trimming left V 5 bases short and J 9 bases short, with 14 bases between. This CDR3 has 13 amino acids. Per germline, CDR1 SGHTA and CDR2 FQGTGA. Written as DNA, the CDR3 is TGTGCCAGCAGCCAGACTACCGGTGGTGAGCAGTTCTTC. Its translation is CASSQTTGGEQFF.

With respect to this clone: The sample contains more than one DNA sequence encoding this CDR3. This sequence joins TRBV28 and TRBJ2-7, with D possibly matching TRBD1 (6 bases). From germline, CDR1 is MDHEN and CDR2 SYDVKM. This CDR3 contains 16 residues. Trimming removed 2 bases from V and 7 bases from J, with 21 bases in between. The DNA for the CDR3 is TGTGCCAGCAGTTTAAGGGCGGGTCAGGGGACGGGGGAGCAGTACTTC. It yields the protein CASSLRAGQGTGEQYF.

This clone was picked up one time. The chain joins TRBV9 to TRBJ2-5, with 10 nucleotides matching TRBD2. This CDR3 spans 16 amino acids. V shed 0 bases and J 4 bases; nucleotides not matched to a gene: 6. CDR1 and CDR2 from the germline V gene are SGDLS and YYNGEE. The CDR3 spells CASSVAVAGGLETQYF. CDR3 bases: TGTGCCAGCAGCGTAGCCGTAGCGGGGGGCCTAGAGACCCAGTACTTC.

In DNA, the CDR3 is TGCGCCAGCAGCGCGACCGCGGGGGCCCCTGGGGAGCAGTTCTTC. Amino acid sequence: CASSATAGAPGEQFF. J is TRBJ2-1 and V is TRBV5-1, with a weak D call TRBD2 (7 bases). The CDR3 is made up of 15 amino acids. V was pared by 4 bases and J by 10 bases, with 21 bases between. CDR1 SGHRS and CDR2 YFSETQ come from the germline V gene.

The DNA for the CDR3 is TGCAGCGTTTCCTCGGACAGGGGAAACACCATATATTTT. It yields the protein CSVSSDRGNTIYF. The chain uses TRBV29-1 and TRBJ1-3; 7 nucleotides line up with TRBD1. CDR3 length: 13 residues. V lost 5 bases to trimming and J lost 4 bases; unmatched junction nucleotides: 5. Germline V gene data show CDR1 as SQVTM and CDR2 as ANQGSEA. Using reference TRBV29-1 and TRBJ1-3 for the parts outside the CDR3, the full variable domain is SAVISQKPSRDICQRGTSLTIQCQVDSQVTMMFWYRQQPGQSLTLIATANQGSEATYESGFVIDKFPISRPNLTFSTLTVSNMSPEDSSIYLCSVSSDRGNTIYFGEGSWLTVV.

The chain employs TRBV15 and TRBJ2-3, with TRBD2 matching 8 bases. Germline V gene sequence: CDR1 LNHNV, CDR2 YYDKDF (reference sequence). The trim removed 3 bases at V and 10 bases at J, leaving 9 bases unmatched. This CDR3 contains 14 residues. This CDR3 reads CATSSTTAGAAQYF. DNA for the CDR3: TGTGCCACCAGCAGCACTACAGCGGGGGCCGCGCAGTATTTT.

The J gene is TRBJ2-5, the V gene TRBV19; 15 nucleotides align to TRBD2. This CDR3 is built from 17 residues. V lost 4 bases and J lost 1; bases outside the gene matches: 4. CDR1 is LNHDA and CDR2 is SQIVND in the germline V gene (reference sequence). The CDR3 protein is CASSNPGLAGGQETQYF. CDR3 coding DNA: TGTGCCAGTAGTAACCCGGGACTAGCGGGGGGCCAAGAGACCCAGTACTTC.

The chain has TRBV5-1 and TRBJ2-7; D is possibly TRBD1 or TRBD2 (5 bases each). Germline V CDR1 and CDR2: SGHRS, YFSETQ. V was shortened by 4 bases and J by 7 bases, with 18 bases between the two germline ends. This CDR3 spans 14 amino acids. For the CDR3, the DNA is TGCGCCAGCAGCGGGGGACGGGCCGAGAGGGAGCAGTACTTC. Its protein product is CASSGGRAEREQYF.

This clone was found once. This chain links TRBV4-2 with TRBJ1-4; D may be TRBD1 (5 bases). V lost 8 bases to trimming and J lost 7 bases, with 8 bases between them. The CDR3 loop spans 11 amino acids. CDR1 is LGHNA and CDR2 is YNFKEQ in the germline V gene. The CDR3 spells CASFGGEKLFF. The CDR3 bases are TGTGCCAGCTTTGGGGGTGAAAAACTGTTTTTT.

The rearrangement links TRBV5-1 to TRBJ1-1; D gene ambiguous. The V end lost 3 bases, the J end lost 1 base, and 10 bases lay between the germline ends. This CDR3 has 14 residues. Looked up from germline, CDR1 is SGHRS and CDR2 is YFSETQ. The CDR3 sequence is CASSSEGWNTEAFF. DNA of the CDR3: TGCGCCAGCAGCTCGGAAGGGTGGAACACTGAAGCTTTCTTT.

The chain links TRBV7-2 to TRBJ2-7, with D perhaps matching TRBD2 (7 bases). The germline gives CDR1 SGHTA, CDR2 FQGNSA. The CDR3 extends over 14 amino acids. The V gene lost 5 bases and the J gene lost 6 bases, with 17 bases spanning the gap. This CDR3 reads CASSPTGGPVEQYF. CDR3 in DNA: TGTGCCAGCAGCCCCACGGGGGGCCCCGTCGAGCAGTACTTC.

The V gene is TRBV2, the J gene TRBJ1-6; a weak D match, TRBD1 (6 bases). The germline gives CDR1 SNHLY, CDR2 FYNNEI. CDR3 length equals 12 residues. Trimming took 8 bases from V and 10 from J, leaving 12 bases between them. The CDR3: CASVDSWSPLHF. The CDR3 nucleotides read TGTGCCAGCGTGGACAGTTGGTCACCCCTCCACTTT.

The chain recombines TRBV27 with TRBJ2-7, with D possibly matching TRBD2 (5 bases). The CDR3 extends over 12 amino acids. The V and J ends lost 4 bases and 1 base respectively, with 5 bases between them. Germline loops: CDR1 MNHEY, CDR2 SMNVEV (reference sequence). DNA of the CDR3: TGTGCCAGCAGTTCGGGATCCTACGAGCAGTACTTC. The encoded protein is CASSSGSYEQYF.

V usage is TRBV4-2 and J usage is TRBJ1-2; D is undetermined. Germline V gene sequence: CDR1 LGHNA, CDR2 YNFKEQ. This CDR3 has 15 residues. Deletions cut 0 bases from V and 4 bases from J, with 12 bases between. CDR3 DNA: TGTGCCAGCAGCCAAGAAGGCCTACCCAGCTATGGCTACACCTTC. This gives the protein CASSQEGLPSYGYTF.

The chain employs TRBV7-3 and TRBJ1-1; D might be TRBD1 (5 bases). The CDR3 spans 13 residues. Trimming took off 2 bases at V and 6 bases at J, with 10 bases between the two ends. Germline V gene sequence: CDR1 SGHTA, CDR2 FQGTGA. CDR3 in amino acids: CASSLQGMAEAFF. CDR3 coding DNA: TGTGCCAGCAGCTTACAGGGAATGGCTGAAGCTTTCTTT. The whole variable domain, filled in from reference TRBV7-3 and TRBJ1-1, reads GAGVSQTPSNKVTEKGKYVELRCDPISGHTALYWYRQSLGQGPEFLIYFQGTGAADDSGLPNDRFFAVRPEGSVSTLKIQRTERGDSAVYLCASSLQGMAEAFFGQGTRLTVV.

This chain connects TRBV2 to TRBJ2-7; D is tentatively TRBD1 or TRBD2 (6 bases each). The V end was cut by 3 bases, the J end by 5 bases, with 14 bases between. This CDR3 region has 14 residues. Germline loops: CDR1 SNHLY, CDR2 FYNNEI. CDR3 coding DNA: TGTGCCAGCAGTGAGAAGGGGGGCCTCAACGAGCAGTACTTC. This codes for CASSEKGGLNEQYF.